These 29 T cell receptor beta chains were sequenced from one sample in a study of beta chain features in type 1 diabetes. Investigators reverse transcribed all isolated RNA, so they sequenced expressed TCRB transcripts. Clones were sequenced by immunoSEQ multiplex PCR, and TCRdb holds only the in-frame ones, with some missing. The table shows about 470,000 clones, with roughly 31% occurring only once. Sequencing was carried out using naive CD4+ T cells from blood. All receptors derive from a man between 18 and 29 years old in good health.

This clone showed up just once. The chain uses TRBV2 and TRBJ1-5, with D unclear. The germline V gene encodes CDR1 SNHLY and CDR2 FYNNEI. This CDR3 region has 14 residues. V was trimmed by 3 bases and J by 0 bases, leaving 6 bases between them. CDR3 protein: CASSDSNSNQPQHF. The CDR3 DNA sequence: TGTGCCAGCAGTGACAGCAATAGCAATCAGCCCCAGCATTTT.

The V and J genes are TRBV30 and TRBJ1-1, with D unclear. The V gene lost 0 bases and the J gene lost 8 bases, with 10 bases spanning the gap. The CDR3 spans 12 residues. CDR1 and CDR2 from the germline V gene are GTSNPN and SVGIG (reference sequence). The CDR3 here is CAWSVLRLEAFF. In DNA form, the CDR3 reads TGTGCCTGGAGTGTACTGAGGTTGGAAGCTTTCTTT.

The chain employs TRBV6-1 and TRBJ2-2; 11 nucleotides align to TRBD2. Trimming at V came to 2 bases and at J to 4 bases, leaving 3 bases not matched to a gene. This CDR3 has 16 residues. Looked up from germline, CDR1 is MNHNS and CDR2 is SASEGT. In nucleotides, the CDR3 is TGTGCCAGCAGTGAAAGACTAGCGGGAAGCACCGGGGAGCTGTTTTTT. It encodes CASSERLAGSTGELFF.

The chain uses TRBV27 and TRBJ1-2; maybe TRBD1 (6 bases). The germline V gene has CDR1 MNHEY and CDR2 SMNVEV (reference sequence). The CDR3 sequence is 14 residues long. The ends were cut back, 4 bases at V and 6 bases at J, with 15 bases in the middle. The CDR3 region is CASSWGQHGNGYTF. In DNA, the CDR3 is TGTGCCAGCAGTTGGGGACAACACGGGAATGGCTACACCTTC.

CDR3: CASSQMGLAGNEQFF. The CDR3 nucleotides are TGTGCCAGCAGCCAGATGGGACTAGCAGGCAATGAGCAGTTCTTC. The V call is TRBV14, the J call TRBJ2-1; 9 bases fit TRBD2. The ends lost 3 bases at V and 6 bases at J; junction bases unmatched: 6. The V gene's germline CDR1 is SGHDN and CDR2 FVKESK. The CDR3 consists of 15 residues. Full variable domain (rest looked up from reference TRBV14 and TRBJ2-1): EAGVTQFPSHSVIEKGQTVTLRCDPISGHDNLYWYRRVMGKEIKFLLHFVKESKQDESGMPNNRFLAERTGGTYSTLKVQPAELEDSGVYFCASSQMGLAGNEQFFGPGTRLTVL.

The V gene is TRBV6-5, the J gene TRBJ2-4, with 7 positions matching TRBD2. Trimming took 2 bases from V and 6 from J; bases not matched to a gene: 1. The CDR3 has 13 residues. The germline CDR1 and CDR2 sequences are MNHEY and SVGAGI. CDR3 in DNA: TGTGCCAGCAGTTACCGCGGGGGAAACATTCAGTACTTC. It codes for CASSYRGGNIQYF.

This clone turned up a few times. The chain recombines TRBV28 with TRBJ1-5, with 11 bases fitting TRBD1. The germline V gene has CDR1 MDHEN and CDR2 SYDVKM. The CDR3 loop spans 14 amino acids. V was pared by 5 bases and J by 9 bases, with 6 bases of the junction left unmatched. The CDR3 sequence: CASSPGTGGLPQHF. For the CDR3, the DNA is TGTGCCAGCAGTCCCGGGACAGGGGGGCTGCCCCAGCATTTT.

The V call is TRBV18, the J call TRBJ2-1; tentatively, D is TRBD2 (5 bases). Germline assignment: CDR1 KGHSH and CDR2 LQKENI. This CDR3 has 15 amino acids. Deletions cut 1 base from V and 4 bases from J, with 11 bases between. The CDR3 nucleotides read TGTGCCAGCTCACCACTGAGCGGATTATACAATGAGCAGTTCTTC. This encodes CASSPLSGLYNEQFF.

The table lists this clone with a few counts. The V call is TRBV7-9, the J call TRBJ2-3; 13 nucleotides match TRBD2. CDR1 is SEHNR and CDR2 is FQNEAQ in the germline V gene (reference sequence). J was trimmed by 6 bases and V by 5 bases; bases with no gene match: 8. The CDR3 contains 16 residues. The CDR3 DNA reads TGTGCCAGCAGCCGAGGACTAGCGGGAGCCGGGGATACGCAGTATTTT. This sequence encodes CASSRGLAGAGDTQYF.

This sequence joins TRBV30 and TRBJ2-3; TRBD2 agrees at 7 bases. With 3 bases clipped from V and 5 bases from J, the junction kept 8 bases outside the gene matches. CDR3 size: 14 residues. Germline V gene sequence: CDR1 GTSNPN, CDR2 SVGIG (reference sequence). The chain's CDR3 is CAWSSGTIGDTQYF. As DNA, the CDR3 is TGTGCCTGGAGCTCCGGGACTATAGGAGATACGCAGTATTTT.

This clone occurred a few times. The chain combines TRBV29-1 with TRBJ2-1; no clear D gene. Germline CDR1 is SQVTM and CDR2 is ANQGSEA. This CDR3 comprises 12 residues. Trimming removed 1 base from V and 4 bases from J, with 5 bases in between. This CDR3 is CSVEVLYNEQFF. In nucleotides, the CDR3 is TGCAGCGTTGAAGTGCTATACAATGAGCAGTTCTTC.

This sequence joins TRBV6-5 and TRBJ2-3; a possible D gene is TRBD2 (5 bases). The V gene's germline CDR1 is MNHEY and CDR2 SVGAGI. V dropped 9 bases and J dropped 5 bases, with 15 bases sitting between them. There are 13 residues in the CDR3. CDR3 nucleotide sequence: TGTGCCAGTCGACGACCCGCGGGAGATACGCAGTATTTT. Its translation is CASRRPAGDTQYF.

This chain uses TRBV9 with TRBJ2-1, with 8 bases that match TRBD1. From germline, CDR1 is SGDLS and CDR2 YYNGEE. V lost 4 bases and J lost 6; bases outside the gene matches: 9. CDR3 size: 15 residues. The DNA for the CDR3 is TGTGCCAGCAGCCCCGGGACAGGTATTGGCAATGAGCAGTTCTTC. This encodes CASSPGTGIGNEQFF.

The chain joins TRBV11-1 to TRBJ2-1, with D maybe TRBD1 (6 bases). The germline gives CDR1 SGHAT, CDR2 FQDESV (reference sequence). Trimming left V 1 base short and J 8 bases short, with 15 bases between. This CDR3 comprises 15 residues. CDR3 bases: TGTGCCAGCAGCTTAGTGTGGCTAGGGGGTCATGAGCAGTTCTTC. Residues: CASSLVWLGGHEQFF.

The chain joins TRBV6-6 to TRBJ2-5; D remains unclear. This CDR3 comprises 12 residues. Germline V gene lookup returns CDR1 MNHNY and CDR2 SVGAGI (reference sequence). Trimming pared 0 bases from V and 6 bases from J, leaving 5 bases between. CDR3 protein: CASSYSSQTQYF. The CDR3 region has the DNA TGTGCCAGCAGTTACTCGAGCCAGACCCAGTACTTC.

This clone was picked up a small number of times. Other DNA sequences in the sample encode the same CDR3. The chain joins TRBV30 to TRBJ2-7, with TRBD2 matching over 10 bases. The CDR3 contains 15 residues. Trimming removed 0 bases from V and 7 bases from J; junction bases left unmatched: 9. From germline, CDR1 is GTSNPN and CDR2 SVGIG (reference sequence). CDR3 nucleotide sequence: TGTGCCTGGAGTGTACTAGCTAGCGGGAGTGGAGAGCAGTACTTC. Amino acid sequence: CAWSVLASGSGEQYF.

V usage is TRBV4-3 and J usage is TRBJ2-3; 7 bases fit TRBD2. The J segment lost 2 bases and the V segment lost 0 bases, leaving 5 bases of the junction unmatched. The CDR3 has 16 residues. Germline CDR1 LGHNA, CDR2 YSLEER. The CDR3 spells CASSQETGGPTDTQYF. The CDR3, as DNA: TGCGCCAGCAGCCAAGAAACGGGAGGACCCACAGATACGCAGTATTTT.

The chain uses TRBV9 and TRBJ2-7, with TRBD2 matching over 7 bases. The CDR3 sequence is 16 residues long. Germline V gene data show CDR1 as SGDLS and CDR2 as YYNGEE. V was clipped by 0 bases and J by 0 bases; unmatched bases: 6. Here the CDR3 DNA reads TGTGCCAGCAGCGTAGCCGCCGGGACTAACTCCTACGAGCAGTACTTC. As protein: CASSVAAGTNSYEQYF.

The rearrangement uses TRBV30 and TRBJ1-2; 7 bases map to TRBD1. This CDR3 has 14 residues. The V gene end was trimmed by 2 bases and the J gene end by 0 bases; junction bases not matched to a gene: 3. Germline CDR1 and CDR2: GTSNPN and SVGIG (reference sequence). The CDR3 nucleotides read TGTGCCTGGAGTCGGGACAGAACTAACTATGGCTACACCTTC. Translated: CAWSRDRTNYGYTF.

This clone was counted a few times. The rearrangement links TRBV4-2 to TRBJ2-1, with D possibly matching TRBD2 (6 bases). The CDR3 is made up of 17 amino acids. Germline V gives CDR1 LGHNA, CDR2 YNFKEQ. V gave up 3 bases and J gave up 4 bases, with 19 bases separating them. As DNA, the CDR3 is TGTGCCAGCAGCCACGACAGTCGGGAGTCTTTTTACAATGAGCAGTTCTTC. This encodes CASSHDSRESFYNEQFF.

This clone was detected only a few times. This chain uses TRBV30 with TRBJ2-7; D is unresolved. The V gene's germline CDR1 is GTSNPN and CDR2 SVGIG (reference sequence). The CDR3 runs 11 residues. The ends were cut back, 2 bases at V and 8 bases at J, with 10 bases in the middle. CDR3 bases: TGTGCCTGGAGTCCCTCTCTCAAGCAGTACTTC. It specifies CAWSPSLKQYF.

The CDR3 DNA sequence: TGTGCCAGCAGCTTACTTCTCATTTCGGGTAATCAGCCCCAGCATTTT. Translating gives CASSLLLISGNQPQHF. This chain uses TRBV7-2 with TRBJ1-5; no definite D call. The V gene lost 2 bases and the J gene lost 4 bases, with 15 bases spanning the gap. CDR3 length equals 16 residues. Germline CDR1 is SGHTA and CDR2 is FQGNSA.

This chain joins TRBV29-1 and TRBJ2-1; tentative D call: TRBD2 (7 bases). This CDR3 contains 14 residues. Looked up from germline, CDR1 is SQVTM and CDR2 is ANQGSEA. Trimming left V 7 bases short and J 4 bases short, with 17 bases between. The CDR3 here is CSAYQGGGYNEQFF. The CDR3 region has the DNA TGCAGCGCATATCAGGGAGGGGGGTACAATGAGCAGTTCTTC.

A remark on this clone: This sample includes further DNA sequences coding for the same CDR3. The chain carries TRBV30 and TRBJ1-5, with D unclear. The CDR3 is 13 residues long. V dropped 3 bases and J dropped 2 bases, with 8 bases sitting between them. The germline V gene encodes CDR1 GTSNPN and CDR2 SVGIG (reference sequence). In nucleotides, the CDR3 is TGTGCCTGGAGCGGCGACCGCAATCAGCCCCAGCATTTT. This sequence encodes CAWSGDRNQPQHF.

This clone was detected a few times. The chain joins TRBV5-1 to TRBJ2-7; D remains ambiguous. Between the trimmed V and J ends, which lost 0 bases and 3 bases, there was a span of 7 bases. The germline V gene has CDR1 SGHRS and CDR2 YFSETQ. The CDR3 totals 13 residues. The CDR3 DNA sequence: TGCGCCAGCAGCTTGGACAGCCGCTACGAGCAGTACTTC. It encodes CASSLDSRYEQYF.

The rearrangement links TRBV7-9 to TRBJ2-3; D is perhaps TRBD2 (6 bases). CDR1 SEHNR and CDR2 FQNEAQ come from the germline V gene (reference sequence). The CDR3 has 14 amino acids. V gave up 5 bases and J gave up 4 bases, with 13 bases separating them. CDR3 sequence: CASSAAGRPDTQYF. The DNA for the CDR3 is TGTGCCAGCAGCGCCGCGGGGCGGCCAGATACGCAGTATTTT.

This sequence joins TRBV9 and TRBJ2-5, with 10 positions matching TRBD2. Germline CDR1 SGDLS, CDR2 YYNGEE. The V gene end was trimmed by 0 bases and the J gene end by 6 bases; junction bases not matched to a gene: 5. CDR3 length: 15 amino acids. In nucleotides, the CDR3 is TGTGCCAGCAGCGTAGGGGCTAGCGGGAGTCAGACCCAGTACTTC. Its protein product is CASSVGASGSQTQYF.

The chain couples TRBV30 to TRBJ2-3; D call uncertain. The germline gives CDR1 GTSNPN, CDR2 SVGIG (reference sequence). V was shortened by 0 bases and J by 0 bases, with 7 bases between the two germline ends. The length of the CDR3 is 14 residues. The CDR3 sequence is CAWSVGPSTDTQYF. DNA of the CDR3: TGTGCCTGGAGTGTAGGCCCCAGCACAGATACGCAGTATTTT.

V and J are TRBV7-8 and TRBJ1-5; D may be TRBD1 (6 bases). Trimming shortened V by 3 bases and J by 5 bases, and 8 bases separated the two germline ends. This CDR3 comprises 13 residues. Per the germline V gene, CDR1 is SGHVS and CDR2 is FQNEAQ. The CDR3 reads CASSFRTDQPQHF. CDR3 DNA sequence: TGTGCCAGCAGCTTCCGGACAGATCAGCCCCAGCATTTT.